Below, 8 T cell receptor beta chains from the same sample are listed, as sequenced in a study of T-cell memory formation after mild COVID-19 (dated by TCRdb to the early 2020s). The receptor library was made with 5' RACE. TCRdb shows the sequencer as Illumina NovaSeq 6000. Starting from the raw public reads, TCRdb applied fastp trimming at Q25, assembled clones with MiXCR and retained in-frame beta chains. CDR3 protein duplicates are merged, each entry listing the most common genes and DNA. The sample profile shows approximately 150,000 distinct CDR3 sequences; 6% to 6.5% of them were found once. The ten largest clones take up more than 2% of the sample. Sequenced sample: PBMCs or a T cell subset sorted from them (not recorded which). These TCRs come from an adult woman who had mild COVID-19 (a few samples of this study predate the infection). The sample titles of this study are shuffled in the database, so cell type and time point are left out; the donor was told from shared clones.

The sample holds many counts of this clonotype. In DNA form, the CDR3 reads TGTGCCAGCAGTTCGTCCTGGACAGGGGGAGATAATCAGCCCCAGCATTTT. It yields the protein CASSSSWTGGDNQPQHF. This sequence joins TRBV12-3 or TRBV12-4 and TRBJ1-5; 10 bases are shared with TRBD1. Unmatched junction bases numbered 10, after V lost 4 bases and J lost 4 bases. The CDR3 loop spans 17 amino acids.

This clonotype was recorded many times. V usage is TRBV7-2 and J usage is TRBJ2-2, with D tentatively TRBD1 (5 bases). Germline-derived CDR1 and CDR2 are SGHTA and FQGNSA. The CDR3 runs 15 residues. V shed 6 bases and J shed 3 bases, with 14 bases lying between them. The CDR3: CASSFQGRDTGELFF. In nucleotides, the CDR3 is TGTGCCAGCAGTTTCCAGGGAAGAGACACCGGGGAGCTGTTTTTT.

This clonotype was observed many times. This chain connects TRBV6-2 or TRBV6-3 to TRBJ1-1; 7 bases agree with TRBD1. The CDR3 loop spans 14 amino acids. From germline, CDR1 is MNHEY and CDR2 SVGEGT. The V and J ends lost 4 bases and 5 bases, in that order; junction bases with no gene match: 7. CDR3 sequence (DNA): TGTGCCAGCAGTTCGGGACAGATCTTAACTGAAGCTTTCTTT. This codes for CASSSGQILTEAFF.

This clonotype was observed at least ten times. This chain uses TRBV29-1 with TRBJ2-1; 9 nucleotides agree with TRBD1. Germline trimming cut 4 bases from V and 4 bases from J; bases unmatched to any gene: 8. Per germline, CDR1 SQVTM and CDR2 ANQGSEA. CDR3 length equals 15 residues. Written as DNA, the CDR3 is TGCAGCGTTGTGGGGGACAGGGCGTTTTACAATGAGCAGTTCTTC. Residues: CSVVGDRAFYNEQFF.

The rearrangement uses TRBV5-1 and TRBJ2-1, with D maybe TRBD2 (7 bases). CDR1 and CDR2 (germline): SGHRS, YFSETQ. Trimming left V 5 bases short and J 7 bases short, with 19 bases between. The CDR3 has 15 residues. The CDR3 is CASSEVGGRGNEQFF. In DNA, the CDR3 is TGCGCCAGCAGTGAAGTGGGGGGGCGTGGAAATGAGCAGTTCTTC.

This clonotype was counted ten times or more. The V call is TRBV4-2, the J call TRBJ2-7; maybe TRBD2 (5 bases). Between the trimmed V and J ends, which lost 4 bases and 2 bases, there was a span of 18 bases. The CDR3 length is 16 residues. From germline, CDR1 is LGHNA and CDR2 YNFKEQ. The CDR3 here is CASSLPVGSETYEQYF. CDR3 sequence (DNA): TGTGCCAGCAGCCTCCCAGTGGGTAGCGAGACCTACGAGCAGTACTTC.

This clonotype was observed many times. The chain has TRBV12-3 or TRBV12-4 and TRBJ2-7, with D possibly being TRBD1 (6 bases). V lost 4 bases, J lost 2 bases, and 9 bases lay in between. The CDR3 runs to 13 residues. CDR3 nucleotide sequence: TGTGCCAGCAGTTCCCCAGGGGCCTACGAGCAGTACTTC. Translating gives CASSSPGAYEQYF.

This clonotype was found many times. V and J are TRBV12-3 or TRBV12-4 and TRBJ1-1, with D uncertain. Trimming pared 3 bases from V and 7 bases from J, leaving 6 bases between. The CDR3 runs to 11 residues. CDR3 protein: CASSLGIEAFF. The CDR3 nucleotides read TGTGCCAGCAGTTTGGGTATTGAAGCTTTCTTT.